These T cell receptor beta chains were read from a single sample in a study of T-cell reconstitution after alpha-beta-depleted transplantation in children. TCRdb itself ran the PCR reads through MiXCR, one entry per CDR3 protein. The table includes 190,000 or so distinct CDR3 sequences, about 6% detected once. Sequences were derived from PBMCs, sampled before TCRalphabeta/CD19-depleted stem cell transplant. Receptors were obtained from a girl under three years old with combined immunodeficiency, due to receive a stem cell transplant. Both conserved end residues are trimmed from each CDR3. Rows may omit the clone size; those that give it use once, few, many or a size class.

cdr3_length	clone_size	v_call	j_call	cdr3_aa
11	many	TRBV20-1	TRBJ2-1	SATDWGGSGQF
14	many	TRBV2	TRBJ2-7	ASSEALDRISYEQY
14	many	TRBV7-9	TRBJ1-4	ASSSAGEGTNEKLF
11	many	TRBV20-1	TRBJ1-2	SAVERGGYGYT
14	NA	TRBV14	TRBJ2-1	ASSHLADESSYEQF
13	NA	TRBV5-6	TRBJ2-5	ASSLATFIEETQY
12	NA	TRBV7-2	TRBJ2-2	ASGPGPNCGELF
12	many	TRBV2	TRBJ2-1	ASSGGLALYEQF
15	many	TRBV20-1	TRBJ2-1	SARPDAGTSGYNEQF
10	many	TRBV6-1	TRBJ2-7	ASSEGRYEQY
10	many	TRBV12-3/TRBV12-4	TRBJ2-7	ASSPTGNEQY
15	NA	TRBV3-1	TRBJ2-7	ASSHRTSGLEGYEQY
15	NA	TRBV5-1	TRBJ2-7	ASSLLDDGTVSYEQY
13	many	TRBV20-1	TRBJ1-5	SARETGGVNQPQH
13	many	TRBV20-1	TRBJ2-7	SASAALKAPYEQY
14	many	TRBV15	TRBJ2-2	ATSREGLALPGELF
11	many	TRBV4-3	TRBJ2-5	ASSQLFGETQY
10	many	TRBV20-1	TRBJ2-7	SANSPTYEQY
14	many	TRBV28	TRBJ2-7	ASSLSGDRGTYEQY
12	NA	TRBV7-9	TRBJ2-7	ASSPILGADEQY
13	NA	TRBV11-2	TRBJ2-1	ASSFGFGAANEQF
14	many	TRBV3-1	TRBJ2-1	ASSQVGPGAYNEQF
10	NA	TRBV7-9	TRBJ2-1	ASNQEGREQF
16	many	TRBV6-5	TRBJ2-1	ASSYSRGMLAAYNEQF
11	NA	TRBV19	TRBJ1-1	ASSVGGRTEAF
12	many	TRBV5-1	TRBJ2-7	ASSLGQGHDEQY
13	many	TRBV28	TRBJ2-2	ASSLPRVWPGELF
14	few	TRBV7-2	TRBJ2-7	ASSSYGQATAYEQY
15	many	TRBV12-3/TRBV12-4	TRBJ2-7	ASSFRSGRASSYEQY
12	many	TRBV5-1	TRBJ2-3	ASSSVSSTDTQY
14	many	TRBV12-5	TRBJ2-1	ASHWGTSGSHTEQF
10	many	TRBV3-1	TRBJ2-5	ASSQNGETQY
13	few	TRBV6-2/TRBV6-3	TRBJ2-2	ASSYPGSSTGELF
11	many	TRBV24-1	TRBJ2-5	ATSAMSGETQY
10	many	TRBV24-1	TRBJ2-2	ATLAYTGELF
12	many	TRBV2	TRBJ2-2	ASLIAANTGELF
12	many	TRBV6-5	TRBJ2-2	ASPRGANTGELF
8	many	TRBV29-1	TRBJ2-1	SVDRNEQF
13	many	TRBV4-2	TRBJ2-3	ASRGLATGTDTQY
10	many	TRBV6-6	TRBJ1-1	ASSVSGTEAF
13	many	TRBV4-2	TRBJ2-1	ASSQRDRGNNEQF
12	NA	TRBV5-5	TRBJ2-1	ASSLNLGDNEQF
10	many	TRBV15	TRBJ2-6	ATRSGANVLT
13	many	TRBV12-3/TRBV12-4	TRBJ2-2	ASSSVAPNTGELF
11	many	TRBV7-2	TRBJ2-1	ASSLEASHEQF
15	many	TRBV4-2	TRBJ2-1	ASSLLAGATSYNEQF
14	many	TRBV5-1	TRBJ2-1	ASSPPGLAGHNEQF
17	many	TRBV2	TRBJ1-1	ASSPRGDRGLAMNTEAF
12	NA	TRBV4-1	TRBJ2-5	ASSARGGDETQY
15	many	TRBV5-1	TRBJ2-7	ASSLSLAGPSQGEQY
11	NA	TRBV4-1	TRBJ2-1	AIGRDTYNEQF
12	many	TRBV20-1	TRBJ1-1	SARIEERNTEAF
14	many	TRBV18	TRBJ2-1	ASSPGAGAKYNEQF
13	many	TRBV28	TRBJ2-2	ASRDGGTLTGELF